The sequence of this T cell receptor beta chain was determined in a study of blood T cells in healthy people across ages. Sample-barcoded 5' priming and a J-beta primer mix drove a second PCR of about 7 to 11 cycles. TCRdb used MiXCR to reprocess the 5' RACE reads, holding one entry per CDR3 protein. The data hold about 1.1 million distinct CDR3 sequences, with roughly two fifths observed a single time. Trimming removed 7 bases from V and 4 bases from J; junction bases left unmatched: 6. The CDR3 is 14 amino acids. The germline V gene has CDR1 SGHRS and CDR2 YFSETQ. Sequencing input: blood. The TCR sequence derives from a man younger than 30 in good health. V usage is TRBV5-1 and J usage is TRBJ1-1; 11 bases are shared with TRBD1. Here the CDR3 DNA reads TGCGCCAGCGGCGGACAGGGGGCCGGCACTGAAGCTTTCTTT. Residues: CASGGQGAGTEAFF.